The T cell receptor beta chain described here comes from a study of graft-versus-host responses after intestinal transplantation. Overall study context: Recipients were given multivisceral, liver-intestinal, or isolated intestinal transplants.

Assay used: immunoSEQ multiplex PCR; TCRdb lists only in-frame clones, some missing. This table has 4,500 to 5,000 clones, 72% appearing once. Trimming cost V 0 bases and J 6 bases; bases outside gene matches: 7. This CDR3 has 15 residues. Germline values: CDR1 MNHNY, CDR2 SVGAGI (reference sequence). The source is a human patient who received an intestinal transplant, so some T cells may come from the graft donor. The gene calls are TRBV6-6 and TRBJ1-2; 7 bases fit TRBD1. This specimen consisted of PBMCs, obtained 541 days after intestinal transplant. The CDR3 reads CASSYSEQGINGYTF. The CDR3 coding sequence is TGTGCCAGCAGTTACTCAGAACAGGGGATTAATGGCTACACCTTC.